This T cell receptor beta chain comes out of a study of T cells in Graves' hyperthyroidism and ophthalmopathy. Study background: Peripheral blood samples were taken at initial diagnosis, prior to any treatment. Study outcomes and limitations: It was a median roughly six months before onset that the model predicted ophthalmopathy. Within blood appeared most thyroid clonotypes that had expanded above 0.001.

Notes on this clonotype: As yet, its antigen is unknown.

There were TCR beta CDR3 regions amplified from RNA transcripts. First-round RT-PCR with HTBI primers amplified the TCR CDR3 region. TCRdb analysed the multiplex PCR reads with MiXCR anew, one entry per CDR3 protein. The sample lists around 340,000 distinct CDR3 sequences, 15% to 20% occurring once. V was clipped by 6 bases and J by 6 bases; unmatched bases: 10. Germline V gives CDR1 MNHNS, CDR2 SASEGT. CDR3 length: 14 residues. The sample taken for sequencing was blood. The genes are TRBV6-1 and TRBJ2-7; 8 nucleotides agree with TRBD1. This receptor was identified in a woman aged 40 to 50 with Graves' ophthalmopathy. CDR3: CASRGRWTGTEQYF. The CDR3 coding sequence is TGTGCCAGCAGGGGCCGTTGGACAGGGACCGAGCAGTACTTC.